Each of the 26 T cell receptor beta chains below was sequenced from the same sample in a study of T-cell reconstitution after alpha-beta-depleted transplantation in children. Researchers prepared the TCRbeta library using unique molecular identifiers, the study reports. Using its own MiXCR run on the PCR reads, TCRdb lists one record per CDR3 protein. The sample lists approximately 350,000 distinct CDR3 sequences; 15% to 20% were seen once. The specimen was PBMCs, mostly from graft donor cells, collected 360 days after TCRalphabeta/CD19-depleted stem cell transplant. The receptors derive from a male patient between 2 and 15 years old who had a stem cell transplant for acute lymphoblastic leukemia, so the T cells may come from the graft donor.

CDR3 sequence reads: CASSPRDYLYNEQFF. As DNA, the CDR3 is TGTGCCAGCAGCCCCCGGGACTACCTATACAATGAGCAGTTCTTC. The V gene is TRBV3-1, the J gene TRBJ2-1; 7 nucleotides agree with TRBD2. CDR3 size: 15 residues. Trimming removed 4 bases from V and 4 bases from J; junction bases left unmatched: 7. Germline CDR1 LGHDT, CDR2 YNNKEL (reference sequence).

This rearrangement joins TRBV20-1 to TRBJ2-5, with TRBD2 identical over 9 bases. The CDR3 has 14 amino acids. Looked up from germline, CDR1 is DFQATT and CDR2 is SNEGSKA (reference sequence). V dropped 4 bases and J dropped 3; count of bases not matched to a gene: 6. The CDR3: CSATSSGNEETQYF. In nucleotides, the CDR3 is TGCAGTGCTACCTCTAGCGGGAACGAAGAGACCCAGTACTTC.

The chain uses TRBV4-3 and TRBJ2-4; the match to TRBD1 covers 7 bases. J was trimmed by 4 bases and V by 0 bases; bases with no gene match: 3. This CDR3 comprises 15 residues. Germline V gene data show CDR1 as LGHNA and CDR2 as YSLEER. In DNA form, the CDR3 reads TGCGCCAGCAGCCAAGATTGGGGACAGAAAAACATTCAGTACTTC. This gives the protein CASSQDWGQKNIQYF.

This sequence joins TRBV4-3 and TRBJ2-3; D is ambiguous. The CDR3 has 17 amino acids. With 1 base removed from V and 0 bases from J, the gap between germline ends came to 14 bases. CDR1 is LGHNA and CDR2 is YSLEER in the germline V gene. CDR3 sequence: CASSQGDSSVSTDTQYF. In nucleotides, the CDR3 is TGCGCCAGCAGCCAAGGGGATAGCAGCGTGAGCACAGATACGCAGTATTTT.

The V gene is TRBV3-1, the J gene TRBJ1-1; possibly TRBD1 for D (5 bases). Looked up from germline, CDR1 is LGHDT and CDR2 is YNNKEL (reference sequence). The V gene lost 0 bases and the J gene lost 5 bases, with 19 bases spanning the gap. This CDR3 region has 17 residues. CDR3 nucleotides: TGTGCCAGCAGCCAAGAAGTCCCTCGGGGGGAGGGGACTGAAGCTTTCTTT. It codes for CASSQEVPRGEGTEAFF.

The table lists this clonotype with a few counts. V is TRBV10-3 and J is TRBJ2-3; D unclear. This CDR3 contains 17 residues. The ends were cut back, 2 bases at V and 0 bases at J, with 15 bases in the middle. CDR1 is ENHRY and CDR2 is SYGVKD in the germline V gene. In nucleotides, the CDR3 is TGTGCCATCAGTGAGGGTGCAGGTTTCTCTAGCACAGATACGCAGTATTTT. Translation gives CAISEGAGFSSTDTQYF.

The chain recombines TRBV6-5 with TRBJ1-3; D is uncertain. CDR1 is MNHEY, CDR2 SVGAGI, per germline. This CDR3 is built from 15 residues. Trimming took 3 bases from V and 1 from J, leaving 10 bases between them. The CDR3 loop reads CASSYEPYSGNTIYF. The CDR3, as DNA: TGTGCCAGCAGTTATGAACCCTATTCTGGAAACACCATATATTTT.

The chain carries TRBV9 and TRBJ2-1; D is tentatively TRBD1 or TRBD2 (5 bases each). This CDR3 contains 13 residues. Germline assignment: CDR1 SGDLS and CDR2 YYNGEE. Trimming removed 3 bases at V and 9 bases at J, with 13 bases between. The CDR3 is CASSDRDALEQFF. The CDR3 region has the DNA TGTGCCAGCAGCGACCGGGACGCACTTGAGCAGTTCTTC.

CDR3 sequence (DNA): TGTGCCAGCAGCATGGAGGGCTCAAGCGGGAGGGGCACAGATACGCAGTATTTT. Encoded protein: CASSMEGSSGRGTDTQYF. The chain has TRBV21-1 and TRBJ2-3; the table calls TRBD2, which could not be checked here. TRBV21-1 is a documented pseudogene. The CDR3 totals 18 residues.

This clonotype has ten or more counts. The V and J genes are TRBV7-2 and TRBJ1-1; D is ambiguous. CDR1 is SGHTA, CDR2 FQGNSA, per germline. Between the trimmed V and J ends, which lost 3 bases and 7 bases, there was a span of 18 bases. CDR3 length equals 15 residues. CDR3 residues: CASSFNSNKRSEAFF. The CDR3, as DNA: TGTGCCAGCAGCTTCAACAGTAATAAGAGAAGTGAAGCTTTCTTT.

The V call is TRBV28, the J call TRBJ1-6, with D maybe TRBD1 (6 bases). The CDR3 covers 16 residues. With 2 bases removed from V and 14 bases from J, the gap between germline ends came to 22 bases. Germline lookup yields CDR1 MDHEN and CDR2 SYDVKM. CDR3 in amino acids: CASSLGGYRSGGTLHF. The CDR3 DNA follows: TGTGCCAGCAGTTTAGGGGGGTACCGCTCGGGGGGCACCCTCCACTTT. Full variable domain (missing parts from reference TRBV28 and TRBJ1-6): DVKVTQSSRYLVKRTGEKVFLECVQDMDHENMFWYRQDPGLGLRLIYFSYDVKMKEKGDIPEGYSVSREKKERFSLILESASTNQTSMYLCASSLGGYRSGGTLHFGNGTRLTVT.

This clonotype was detected ten times or more. The chain combines TRBV2 with TRBJ2-7; 7 bases match TRBD2. The germline CDR1 and CDR2 sequences are SNHLY and FYNNEI. V gave up 7 bases and J gave up 6 bases; unmatched junction bases: 12. The CDR3 is 14 residues long. In nucleotides, the CDR3 is TGTGCCAGCACCCTTGGGGGGAGGGCCATCGAGCAGTACTTC. This encodes CASTLGGRAIEQYF.

The chain uses TRBV28 and TRBJ1-1; D gene ambiguous. From germline, CDR1 is MDHEN and CDR2 SYDVKM. This CDR3 has 14 residues. V was shortened by 7 bases and J by 0 bases, with 12 bases between the two germline ends. The CDR3 region has the DNA TGTGCCAGCATGCAGGTTCGGCTGAACACTGAAGCTTTCTTT. The encoded protein is CASMQVRLNTEAFF.

The chain uses TRBV7-3 and TRBJ2-3, with D uncertain. Germline V gene sequence: CDR1 SGHTA, CDR2 FQGTGA. CDR3 length equals 16 residues. The ends were cut back, 1 base at V and 0 bases at J, with 11 bases in the middle. The CDR3 DNA follows: TGTGCCAGCAGCTTAAAGGCGGATACTAGCACAGATACGCAGTATTTT. Translating it yields CASSLKADTSTDTQYF.

The genes are TRBV11-2 and TRBJ2-3, with 13 bases identical to TRBD2. The germline gives CDR1 SGHAT, CDR2 FQNNGV. J was trimmed by 1 base and V by 4 bases; bases with no gene match: 11. The CDR3 contains 19 residues. CDR3 protein: CASSSPGLAGTLGTDTQYF. CDR3 coding DNA: TGTGCCAGCAGCTCACCGGGACTAGCGGGGACCCTGGGCACAGATACGCAGTATTTT.

This clonotype was recorded a few times. This chain joins TRBV12-3 or TRBV12-4 and TRBJ2-7; the D is unclear. The ends were cut back, 3 bases at V and 4 bases at J, with 13 bases in the middle. The CDR3 sequence is 14 residues long. DNA of the CDR3: TGTGCCAGCAGTTTTAAAGGGTCGGCTTACGAGCAGTACTTC. Protein product: CASSFKGSAYEQYF.

In its sample, this clonotype was seen many times. The V call is TRBV7-9, the J call TRBJ2-7, with D possibly matching TRBD2 (6 bases). V gave up 3 bases and J gave up 3 bases, with 15 bases separating them. Germline loops: CDR1 SEHNR, CDR2 FQNEAQ (reference sequence). The length of the CDR3 is 15 residues. The CDR3 DNA follows: TGTGCCAGCAGCTTCCGGGAGCGTCCTTACTACGAGCAGTACTTC. Amino acids: CASSFRERPYYEQYF.

This clonotype showed up just a few times. The gene calls are TRBV12-3 or TRBV12-4 and TRBJ2-5; 7 bases agree with TRBD2. The J segment lost 1 base and the V segment lost 2 bases, leaving 4 bases of the junction unmatched. There are 15 residues in the CDR3. The CDR3 region is CASSLSPSGQETQYF. Written as DNA, the CDR3 is TGTGCCAGCAGTTTAAGTCCTAGCGGCCAAGAGACCCAGTACTTC.

This clonotype has at least ten counts. This chain connects TRBV6-1 to TRBJ2-3; D ambiguous. The V end lost 3 bases, the J end lost 5 bases, and 6 bases lay between the germline ends. Germline assignment: CDR1 MNHNS and CDR2 SASEGT. There are 12 residues in the CDR3. CDR3: CASSELRDTQYF. In DNA, the CDR3 is TGTGCCAGCAGTGAGTTGAGAGATACGCAGTATTTT.

This clonotype appeared a few times. The chain carries TRBV5-4 and TRBJ2-3, with D tentatively TRBD2 (6 bases). With 0 bases removed from V and 0 bases from J, the gap between germline ends came to 17 bases. Looked up from germline, CDR1 is SGHNT and CDR2 is YYREEE (reference sequence). This CDR3 has 18 amino acids. The CDR3: CASSLGYLDYTSTDTQYF. The CDR3 DNA reads as TGTGCCAGCAGCTTGGGGTACTTGGACTACACTAGCACAGATACGCAGTATTTT.

The chain couples TRBV4-1 to TRBJ2-7; tentative D call: TRBD1 (6 bases). This CDR3 has 15 amino acids. Looked up from germline, CDR1 is MGHRA and CDR2 is YSYEKL. Trimming cost V 1 base and J 4 bases, with 14 bases left between them. The CDR3: CASSQGARGEYEQYF. The CDR3, as DNA: TGCGCCAGCAGCCAAGGAGCCAGGGGAGAGTACGAGCAGTACTTC.

The rearrangement uses TRBV5-1 and TRBJ2-7; 8 positions agree with TRBD1. The CDR3 runs 14 residues. The junction had 6 bases not matched to a gene; V was cut back by 2 bases and J by 5 bases. Germline CDR1 is SGHRS and CDR2 is YFSETQ. For the CDR3, the DNA is TGCGCCAGCAGCTTTGATGGACAGGGCCACGAGCAGTACTTC. It codes for CASSFDGQGHEQYF.

The rearrangement uses TRBV7-8 and TRBJ2-2; possible D gene TRBD2, 5 bases. The CDR3 totals 16 residues. CDR1 is SGHVS, CDR2 FQNEAQ, per germline. V was pared by 4 bases and J by 0 bases, with 12 bases between. The CDR3 DNA follows: TGTGCCAGCAGCTCCAAGGGAGCTGCGAACACCGGGGAGCTGTTTTTT. Translation: CASSSKGAANTGELFF. The entire variable domain, with the rest obtained from reference TRBV7-8 and TRBJ2-2, is as follows: GAGVSQSPRYKVAKRGQDVALRCDPISGHVSLFWYQQALGQGPEFLTYFQNEAQLDKSGLPSDRFFAERPEGSVSTLKIQRTQQEDSAVYLCASSSKGAANTGELFFGEGSRLTVL.

The chain carries TRBV11-1 and TRBJ2-3, with TRBD2 identical over 12 bases. CDR1 and CDR2 (germline): SGHAT, FQDESV (reference sequence). The CDR3 runs to 17 residues. After removal of 2 bases from V and 6 bases from J, the junction contained 9 bases not matched to a gene. The CDR3 DNA reads TGTGCCAGCAGCTTAAGTGGACTAGCGGGATATCAGGATACGCAGTATTTT. Translated, it gives CASSLSGLAGYQDTQYF.

At least ten counts were recorded for this clonotype. This chain links TRBV29-1 with TRBJ2-7; 9 nucleotides match TRBD2. Trimming at V came to 5 bases and at J to 0 bases, leaving 5 bases not matched to a gene. The CDR3 length is 14 residues. The germline CDR1 and CDR2 sequences are SQVTM and ANQGSEA. CDR3 amino acids: CSVWQREDSYEQYF. CDR3 DNA sequence: TGCAGCGTTTGGCAGCGGGAGGACTCCTACGAGCAGTACTTC.

In its sample, this clonotype was seen a few times. The chain joins TRBV27 to TRBJ2-3; no firm D call. Germline V gives CDR1 MNHEY, CDR2 SMNVEV (reference sequence). Trimming shortened V by 2 bases and J by 5 bases, and 11 bases separated the two germline ends. The CDR3 extends over 14 amino acids. In nucleotides, the CDR3 is TGTGCCAGCAGTTTACTTGAGTCGAAAGATACGCAGTATTTT. It yields the protein CASSLLESKDTQYF.